The 9 T cell receptor beta chains given below trace back to one sample, sequenced in a study of shared clonotypes between healthy human individuals. Sequencing used immunoSEQ multiplex PCR; TCRdb keeps in-frame clones, though not all of them. The table lists around 1.1 million clones, approximately 80% of them singletons. The sample taken for sequencing was memory CD4+ T cells from PBMCs. As to subset: CD45RA-negative fraction. These receptors all stem from a man in his late teens or twenties in good health. Some clones in this sample may be carry-over from other donors' samples.

The chain employs TRBV7-7 and TRBJ2-5; 8 bases fit TRBD1. CDR1 is SSHAT, CDR2 FNYEAQ, per germline (reference sequence). V trimming: 2 bases; J trimming: 4 bases; junction bases outside the gene matches: 12. The CDR3 has 17 residues. The CDR3 sequence is CASSLRPAGRGPETQYF. Here the CDR3 DNA reads TGTGCCAGCAGCTTACGTCCGGCTGGCAGGGGGCCAGAGACCCAGTACTTC. The full variable domain, its missing parts supplied by reference TRBV7-7 and TRBJ2-5, is GAGVSQSPRYKVTKRGQDVTLRCDPISSHATLYWYQQALGQGPEFLTYFNYEAQPDKSGLPSDRFSAERPEGSISTLTIQRTEQRDSAMYRCASSLRPAGRGPETQYFGPGTRLLVL.

This rearrangement joins TRBV10-3 to TRBJ2-2; 9 nucleotides agree with TRBD1. Germline V gene lookup returns CDR1 ENHRY and CDR2 SYGVKD. CDR3 length equals 15 residues. Trimming at V came to 2 bases and at J to 7 bases, leaving 5 bases not matched to a gene. The CDR3 sequence is CAISEGQGSNGELFF. The DNA of the CDR3 is TGTGCCATCAGTGAGGGACAGGGGTCGAACGGGGAGCTGTTTTTT.

The chain joins TRBV29-1 to TRBJ2-1; D call uncertain. Looked up from germline, CDR1 is SQVTM and CDR2 is ANQGSEA. The CDR3 spans 12 residues. Trimming stripped 3 bases from V and 6 bases from J, with 9 bases between. The CDR3 DNA reads TGCAGCGTTGATCGGACGTTCAATGAGCAGTTCTTC. Its translation: CSVDRTFNEQFF.

CDR3 sequence reads: CASSPLSLSYEQYF. In DNA, the CDR3 is TGTGCCAGCAGCCCCCTCTCATTATCCTACGAGCAGTACTTC. This chain uses TRBV7-9 with TRBJ2-7; no reliable D call. The CDR3 runs to 14 residues. Germline V gives CDR1 SEHNR, CDR2 FQNEAQ (reference sequence). The ends were cut back, 5 bases at V and 1 base at J, with 12 bases in the middle.

CDR3 amino acids: CASSLVGTDTEAFF. The CDR3 DNA reads as TGCGCCAGCAGCTTGGTTGGGACGGACACTGAAGCTTTCTTT. This chain links TRBV5-1 with TRBJ1-1; possibly TRBD1 for D (5 bases). V lost 0 bases, J lost 3 bases, and 9 bases lay in between. CDR3 length: 14 residues. CDR1 is SGHRS and CDR2 is YFSETQ in the germline V gene.

This rearrangement joins TRBV19 to TRBJ1-1; D remains ambiguous. This CDR3 has 14 residues. Trimming removed 10 bases at V and 1 base at J, with 16 bases between. Germline-derived CDR1 and CDR2 are LNHDA and SQIVND (reference sequence). CDR3 bases: TGTGCCACCGGCCACCGGGAGGCGAACACTGAAGCTTTCTTT. Translation gives CATGHREANTEAFF.

The genes are TRBV7-3 and TRBJ2-1; the D gene is possibly TRBD1 (5 bases). This CDR3 has 15 residues. V lost 4 bases and J 0 bases, leaving 10 bases between the germline ends. CDR1 is SGHTA and CDR2 is FQGTGA in the germline V gene. The CDR3 DNA reads TGTGCCAGCAGCTATATAGACAGCTCCTACAATGAGCAGTTCTTC. Its translation is CASSYIDSSYNEQFF.

This chain links TRBV2 with TRBJ2-1; TRBD2 aligns across 8 bases. The CDR3 extends over 11 amino acids. Germline lookup yields CDR1 SNHLY and CDR2 FYNNEI. V shed 6 bases and J 10 bases; nucleotides not matched to a gene: 2. CDR3 nucleotide sequence: TGTGCCAGCAGGCAGCGGGGGGAGCAGTTCTTC. This codes for CASRQRGEQFF.

In its sample, this clone was seen many times. The rearrangement links TRBV4-1 to TRBJ2-7; D is uncertain. This CDR3 region has 15 residues. The ends were cut back, 0 bases at V and 5 bases at J, with 14 bases in the middle. Germline CDR1 and CDR2: MGHRA and YSYEKL. The CDR3 DNA is TGCGCCAGCAGCCAAGAAGCAGTCTCTCTTCACGAGCAGTACTTC. Its protein product is CASSQEAVSLHEQYF.